This section outlines one T cell receptor (beta chain) sequence together with its context. Authors' data handling: For nucleated cells, counts were estimated from reference gene primer amplification. This table comes from immunoSEQ multiplex PCR, and its TCRdb copy is limited to in-frame clones, with some not included. V, J and clone size are those of that table, while D and trimming were read from the DNA. This sample yields about 15,000 clones, of which around 70% are seen a single time; 20% to 25% belongs to the top ten. V dropped 5 bases and J dropped 7; count of bases not matched to a gene: 10. Germline CDR1 reads MNHEY; CDR2 reads SVGEGT. The CDR3 length is 16 residues. The data stem from a study of blood T cell repertoires in COVID-19. Looking at the study overall: COVID-19 samples from acute and convalescent phases originated in the United States, Italy and Spain. T cells, B-cell-depleted T cells, or PBMCs provided the cDNA or gDNA that served as material.

The chain combines TRBV6-2 or TRBV6-3 with TRBJ2-7, with 14 bases aligning to TRBD2. This receptor was obtained from a boy between 2 and 10 years old with active or convalescent COVID-19. Sample: peripheral blood. DNA for the CDR3: TGTGCCAGCAGTCGAGCCGGGACTAGCGGGAGAAATGAGCAGTACTTC. Translation gives CASSRAGTSGRNEQYF.